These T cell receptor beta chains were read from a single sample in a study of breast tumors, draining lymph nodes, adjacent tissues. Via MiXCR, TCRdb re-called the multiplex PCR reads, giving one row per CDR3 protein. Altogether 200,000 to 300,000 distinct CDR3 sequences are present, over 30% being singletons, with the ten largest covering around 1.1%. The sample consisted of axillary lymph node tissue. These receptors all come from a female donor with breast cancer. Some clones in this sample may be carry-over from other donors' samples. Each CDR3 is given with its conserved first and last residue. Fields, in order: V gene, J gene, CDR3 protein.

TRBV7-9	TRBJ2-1	CASSLAISGYKYNEQFF
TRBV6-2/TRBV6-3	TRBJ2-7	CASSYSPGQGLYEQYF
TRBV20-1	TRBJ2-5	CSAREAGAGDAETQYF
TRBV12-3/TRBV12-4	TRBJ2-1	CASLGTTISYNEQFF
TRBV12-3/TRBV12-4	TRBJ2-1	CARSFPQGTTEQFF
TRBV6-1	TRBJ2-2	CASTRRHRGDTGELFF
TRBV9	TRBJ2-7	CASSVSAGSNYEQYF
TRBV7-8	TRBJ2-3	CASSFGLAVADTQYF
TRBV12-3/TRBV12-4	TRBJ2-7	CASSLLQTPPLAGVFYEQYF
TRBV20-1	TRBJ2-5	CSAKGMTGGSEETQYF
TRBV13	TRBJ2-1	CASSFAAQREQFF
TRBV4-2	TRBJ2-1	CASSQVGGNEQFF
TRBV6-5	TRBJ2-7	CASSTNGRGYEQYF
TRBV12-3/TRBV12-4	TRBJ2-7	CAGSSRDYLYEQYF
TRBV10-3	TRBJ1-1	CAIIPGGTEAFF
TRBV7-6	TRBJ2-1	CASSPPIAGVGGEQSF
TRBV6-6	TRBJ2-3	CASSHSLARGRTQYF
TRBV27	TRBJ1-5	CASSLVGGGNQPQHF
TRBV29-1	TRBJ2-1	CSSRGSLKEQFF
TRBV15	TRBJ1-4	CATSKRQVTNEKLFF
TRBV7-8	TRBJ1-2	CASTPRSSPANTGEIYGYTF
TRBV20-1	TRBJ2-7	CSATEGQEPSEQYF
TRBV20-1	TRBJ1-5	CSARQSQSNQPQHF
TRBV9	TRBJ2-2	CASSHPTRVGELLF
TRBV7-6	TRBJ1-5	CASSLGPGSSRPQHF
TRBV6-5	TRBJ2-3	CASSHVSGSDTQYF
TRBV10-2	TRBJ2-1	CASSLAGGGYNEQFF
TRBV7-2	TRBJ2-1	CASSQPRTSGSGYNEQFF
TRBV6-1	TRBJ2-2	CASSELLTNTGELFF
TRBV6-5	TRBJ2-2	CASSRSFRGLAVSTGELFF
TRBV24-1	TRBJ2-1	CATSDLGTSGRYYEQFF
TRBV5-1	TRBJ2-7	CASSLSPGGANEQYF
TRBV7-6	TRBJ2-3	CASSWTGTGDTDTQYF
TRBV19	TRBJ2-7	CASSMGVSEQYF
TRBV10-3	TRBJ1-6	CAIRKAGGPGSPLHF
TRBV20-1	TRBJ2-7	CSARGTSGSLHEQYF
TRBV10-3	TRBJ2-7	CAIRLDRDRNYEQYF
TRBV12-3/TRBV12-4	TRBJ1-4	CASRSKEKLFF